These 10 T cell receptor beta chains came from one sample sequenced in a study of Graves' ophthalmopathy and Graves' hyperthyroidism. Transcripts of RNA were the source for amplifying TCR beta CDR3 regions. HTBI primers were used in a first-round RT-PCR, which preceded a second-round multiplex PCR. TCRdb reanalysed the multiplex PCR reads using MiXCR and keeps one entry per CDR3 protein. Among around 40,000 distinct CDR3 sequences listed, 52% were seen once. Sequencing was carried out using peripheral blood. Receptor source: an adult man with Graves' ophthalmopathy.

At least ten counts were recorded for this clonotype. A much larger clone lies one base from this, so it may be a read error. The V gene is TRBV5-5, the J gene TRBJ2-7; D may be TRBD1 or TRBD2 (5 bases each). The CDR3 consists of 16 residues. Germline-derived CDR1 and CDR2 are SGHKS and YYEKEE (reference sequence). The V gene lost 3 bases and the J gene lost 2 bases, with 18 bases spanning the gap. The CDR3 DNA follows: TGTGCCAGCAGCTCGACCCGGGGCTCGCGCGCCTACGAGCAGTACTTC. Translated, it gives CASSSTRGSRAYEQYF. Full variable domain (rest looked up from reference TRBV5-5 and TRBJ2-7): DAGVTQSPTHLIKTRGQQVTLRCSPISGHKSVSWYQQVLGQGPQFIFQYYEKEERGRGNFPDRFSARQFPNYSSELNVNALLLGDSALYLCASSSTRGSRAYEQYFGPGTRLTVT.

The genes are TRBV12-3 or TRBV12-4 and TRBJ2-7; 7 bases align to TRBD1. V lost 6 bases, J lost 0 bases, and 5 bases stayed unmatched. The CDR3 has 14 amino acids. Here the CDR3 DNA reads TGTGCCAGCAGCGTATCAGGGGGCTCCTACGAGCAGTACTTC. Protein sequence: CASSVSGGSYEQYF.

Concerning this clonotype: One end of the junction varies from germline; a read error may be responsible. The chain employs TRBV9 and TRBJ1-1; 7 bases map to TRBD1. Per the germline V gene, CDR1 is SGDLS and CDR2 is YYNGEE. The CDR3 sequence is 15 residues long. The CDR3: CASSRSGGGNTEACF. The CDR3 DNA reads TGCGCCAGCAGCAGGTCAGGGGGGGGGAACACTGAAGCTTGCTTT. Full variable domain (remainder filled in from reference TRBV9 and TRBJ1-1): DSGVTQTPKHLITATGQRVTLRCSPRSGDLSVYWYQQSLDQGLQFLIQYYNGEERAKGNILERFSAQQFPDLHSELNLSSLELGDSALYFCASSRSGGGNTEACFGQGTRLTVV.

This chain links TRBV9 with TRBJ2-7; D is possibly TRBD1 (6 bases). The CDR3 contains 14 residues. Germline CDR1 SGDLS, CDR2 YYNGEE. V was shortened by 4 bases and J by 0 bases, with 11 bases between the two germline ends. In nucleotides, the CDR3 is TGTGCCAGCAGCCCGGACAGTAGCTCCTACGAGCAGTACTTC. As protein: CASSPDSSSYEQYF.

The chain carries TRBV5-1 and TRBJ1-4; D might be TRBD1 (6 bases). Per germline, CDR1 SGHRS and CDR2 YFSETQ. Trimming stripped 3 bases from V and 6 bases from J, with 12 bases between. The CDR3 loop spans 14 amino acids. CDR3 coding DNA: TGCGCCAGCAGCTCTAAGGGGGTAGATGAAAAACTGTTTTTT. This codes for CASSSKGVDEKLFF. Combining the CDR3 with reference TRBV5-1 and TRBJ1-4 gives the whole variable domain KAGVTQTPRYLIKTRGQQVTLSCSPISGHRSVSWYQQTPGQGLQFLFEYFSETQRNKGNFPGRFSGRQFSNSRSEMNVSTLELGDSALYLCASSSKGVDEKLFFGSGTQLSVL.

The gene calls are TRBV29-1 and TRBJ2-7, with TRBD2 matching over 7 bases. Per germline, CDR1 SQVTM and CDR2 ANQGSEA. There are 14 residues in the CDR3. The trim removed 4 bases at V and 4 bases at J, leaving 10 bases unmatched. The CDR3 is CSVGETSRTYEQYF. In DNA form, the CDR3 reads TGCAGCGTTGGGGAGACTAGCAGAACTTACGAGCAGTACTTC.

The J gene is TRBJ1-6, the V gene TRBV20-1; no reliable D call. Per germline, CDR1 DFQATT and CDR2 SNEGSKA (reference sequence). The CDR3 contains 13 residues. CDR3 amino acids: CSAPHAYNSPLHF. The CDR3 DNA reads TGCAGCGCTCCCCACGCCTATAATTCACCCCTCCACTTT.

V is TRBV12-3 or TRBV12-4 and J is TRBJ2-7, with TRBD1 identical over 10 bases. The CDR3 has 14 amino acids. V was clipped by 8 bases and J by 5 bases; unmatched bases: 9. The CDR3 DNA follows: TGTGCCAGCCGAAACCGGGACAGGGGCCACGAGCAGTACGTC. Its translation: CASRNRDRGHEQYV.

This chain links TRBV10-3 with TRBJ1-2; weak D call: TRBD1 (6 bases). The V and J ends lost 0 bases and 8 bases respectively, with 16 bases between them. CDR1 ENHRY and CDR2 SYGVKD come from the germline V gene. The CDR3 length is 15 residues. The CDR3 sequence is CAISESGGPLIGYTF. CDR3 sequence (DNA): TGTGCCATCAGTGAGTCGGGGGGGCCTCTCATCGGCTACACCTTC.

The table lists this clonotype with many counts. The CDR3 loop reads CASSQGAKNTEAFF. DNA of the CDR3: TGTGCCAGCAGCCAAGGGGCGAAGAACACTGAAGCTTTCTTT. The chain employs TRBV4-2 and TRBJ1-1, with D uncertain. The germline CDR1 and CDR2 sequences are LGHNA and YNFKEQ. V was pared by 1 base and J by 1 base, with 7 bases between. CDR3 size: 14 residues.